Below are 28 T cell receptor beta chains sequenced from a single sample in a study of T cells in Graves' hyperthyroidism and ophthalmopathy. Using RNA transcripts as the source, TCR beta CDR3 regions were amplified. HTBI primers were used for first-round RT-PCR of the TCR CDR3. MiXCR was run by TCRdb on the multiplex PCR reads, yielding one entry per CDR3 protein. The sample has hundreds of thousands of distinct CDR3 sequences, roughly 14% seen once; the top ten hold around 13%. The sequenced material came from blood. The receptors were sampled from a man aged 18 to 30 with Graves' ophthalmopathy.

This clonotype was observed a handful of times. The chain has TRBV6-5 and TRBJ2-1, with 8 bases that match TRBD2. CDR3 length: 16 amino acids. Trimming took 0 bases from V and 7 from J; bases not matched to a gene: 8. Germline-derived CDR1 and CDR2 are MNHEY and SVGAGI. This chain's CDR3 is CASSYSMGLGTNEQFF. CDR3 nucleotides: TGTGCCAGCAGTTACTCGATGGGACTAGGGACTAATGAGCAGTTCTTC.

In its sample, this clonotype was seen many times. CDR3 nucleotide sequence: TGTGCCAGCAGCTGGGGAGCCCAGATGCCCTACGAGCAGTACTTC. It is translated as CASSWGAQMPYEQYF. This chain uses TRBV5-6 with TRBJ2-7; tentatively, D is TRBD2 (5 bases). V lost 3 bases to trimming and J lost 2 bases, with 15 bases between them. The CDR3 is 15 amino acids. Germline V gives CDR1 SGHDT, CDR2 YYEEEE.

CDR3 loop: CASRRDGTSSNEQFF. The CDR3, as DNA: TGTGCCAGCAGACGCGACGGGACTAGCAGCAATGAGCAGTTCTTC. The chain uses TRBV27 and TRBJ2-1; 9 bases align to TRBD2. Germline-derived CDR1 and CDR2 are MNHEY and SMNVEV (reference sequence). V gave up 6 bases and J gave up 6 bases; unmatched junction bases: 9. This CDR3 has 15 amino acids.

This clonotype was found many times. V and J are TRBV5-1 and TRBJ1-1, with 7 positions matching TRBD1. CDR3 size: 14 residues. CDR1 is SGHRS and CDR2 is YFSETQ in the germline V gene. The V gene end was trimmed by 5 bases and the J gene end by 1 base; junction bases not matched to a gene: 5. The CDR3 DNA follows: TGCGCCAGCAGTCAACAGGGGACGAACACTGAAGCTTTCTTT. Translation gives CASSQQGTNTEAFF.

The chain joins TRBV12-3 or TRBV12-4 to TRBJ2-2; D is uncertain. Trimming took 8 bases from V and 5 from J, leaving 9 bases between them. The CDR3 extends over 12 amino acids. This CDR3 is CASVRVTGELFF. The CDR3 nucleotides read TGTGCCAGCGTTAGGGTTACCGGGGAGCTGTTTTTT.

The chain combines TRBV7-8 with TRBJ1-2; the D gene is possibly TRBD1 (6 bases). Germline CDR1 and CDR2: SGHVS and FQNEAQ. This CDR3 has 14 amino acids. V lost 5 bases to trimming and J lost 7 bases, with 17 bases between them. The CDR3 here is CASSQGTRDIGYTF. CDR3 coding DNA: TGTGCCAGCAGCCAAGGGACACGGGATATTGGCTACACCTTC.

The rearrangement joins TRBV4-2 to TRBJ1-3; possibly TRBD1 for D (5 bases). The germline V gene has CDR1 LGHNA and CDR2 YNFKEQ. Trimming removed 0 bases from V and 1 base from J, with 10 bases in between. The CDR3 totals 16 residues. The CDR3 DNA follows: TGTGCCAGCAGCCAAGATCGCTGGGGGTCTGGAAACACCATATATTTT. It codes for CASSQDRWGSGNTIYF.

This chain links TRBV9 with TRBJ1-6; D possibly corresponds to TRBD1 (5 bases). The V gene lost 7 bases and the J gene lost 4 bases, with 12 bases spanning the gap. Per the germline V gene, CDR1 is SGDLS and CDR2 is YYNGEE. The CDR3 has 14 amino acids. The CDR3: CASAPGGYNSPLHF. The CDR3 bases are TGTGCCAGCGCACCCGGGGGTTATAATTCACCCCTCCACTTT.

In DNA, the CDR3 is TGTGCCAGCAGAAAAGAATGGACTAGCGGGTATTACAATGAGCAGTTCTTC. Its protein product is CASRKEWTSGYYNEQFF. The rearrangement links TRBV7-9 to TRBJ2-1; TRBD2 matches 11 bases. J lost 4 bases, V lost 6 bases, and 11 bases had no gene match. There are 17 residues in the CDR3. Looked up from germline, CDR1 is SEHNR and CDR2 is FQNEAQ (reference sequence).

This clonotype was seen ten or more times. One end of the junction varies from germline; a read error may be responsible. J is TRBJ2-5 and V is TRBV2; D gene uncertain. Germline CDR1 SNHLY, CDR2 FYNNEI. The CDR3 extends over 12 amino acids. As DNA, the CDR3 is TGTGCCAGCACTGAACCAGGCGAGACCCAGTACTTC. Translated, it gives CASTEPGETQYF.

On this clonotype: A much larger clone lies one base from this, so it may be a read error. The CDR3 sequence is CATSDLSQGYNEQSF. CDR3 DNA sequence: TGTGCCACCAGTGATTTGAGTCAGGGTTACAATGAGCAGTCCTTC. The rearrangement uses TRBV24-1 and TRBJ2-1; perhaps TRBD1 as D (5 bases). Germline-derived CDR1 and CDR2 are KGHDR and SFDVKD. The CDR3 runs 15 residues.

The chain recombines TRBV9 with TRBJ2-7; 9 bases are a match to TRBD2. After removal of 0 bases from V and 6 bases from J, the junction contained 4 bases not matched to a gene. The CDR3 runs 14 residues. Germline CDR1 reads SGDLS; CDR2 reads YYNGEE. The CDR3 protein is CASSVGGRESEQYF. In nucleotides, the CDR3 is TGTGCCAGCAGCGTAGGCGGGAGGGAAAGCGAGCAGTACTTC.

This clonotype was seen ten or more times. The gene calls are TRBV7-2 and TRBJ2-1; D unclear. The CDR3 has 14 residues. The germline V gene has CDR1 SGHTA and CDR2 FQGNSA. The V and J ends lost 2 bases and 4 bases respectively, with 9 bases between them. This CDR3 is CASSLNGVYNEQFF. The CDR3 nucleotides are TGTGCCAGCAGCTTAAATGGAGTTTACAATGAGCAGTTCTTC.

This chain connects TRBV6-1 to TRBJ1-5; D is unclear. The CDR3 length is 12 residues. The V gene's germline CDR1 is MNHNS and CDR2 SASEGT. V gave up 11 bases and J gave up 9 bases, with 17 bases separating them. CDR3 amino acids: CASGGHDRPQHF. The DNA for the CDR3 is TGTGCCTCCGGCGGTCATGATCGGCCCCAGCATTTT.

This clonotype was found many times. V is TRBV20-1 and J is TRBJ2-1; possibly TRBD2 for D (6 bases). V lost 0 bases and J 7 bases, leaving 10 bases between the germline ends. Germline V gene sequence: CDR1 DFQATT, CDR2 SNEGSKA (reference sequence). This CDR3 has 13 amino acids. The CDR3 nucleotides are TGCAGTGCTAGAGATGCTAGCGTTAATGAGCAGTTCTTC. It is translated as CSARDASVNEQFF.

This clonotype was detected ten times or more. V usage is TRBV7-2 and J usage is TRBJ2-5, with 8 bases identical to TRBD2. J lost 0 bases, V lost 3 bases, and 3 bases had no gene match. The germline V gene has CDR1 SGHTA and CDR2 FQGNSA. The CDR3 has 15 residues. CDR3 region: CASSFSGEYQETQYF. The CDR3 DNA reads TGTGCCAGCAGCTTTAGCGGGGAGTACCAAGAGACCCAGTACTTC.

This rearrangement joins TRBV28 to TRBJ1-6; D is possibly TRBD1 (5 bases). The length of the CDR3 is 16 residues. Between the trimmed V and J ends, which lost 6 bases and 6 bases, there was a span of 18 bases. Germline CDR1 reads MDHEN; CDR2 reads SYDVKM. CDR3 region: CASSPDSRDSNSPLHF. CDR3 nucleotides: TGTGCCAGCAGCCCCGACAGCAGGGATTCTAATTCACCCCTCCACTTT.

J is TRBJ2-7 and V is TRBV12-3 or TRBV12-4, with D maybe TRBD2 (6 bases). There are 14 residues in the CDR3. Trimming took off 5 bases at V and 6 bases at J, with 17 bases between the two ends. In nucleotides, the CDR3 is TGTGCCAGCAGTCAAACGGGACTTGCAGTCGAGCAGTACTTC. This codes for CASSQTGLAVEQYF.

This clonotype was seen repeatedly, ten times or more. The V and J genes are TRBV12-3 or TRBV12-4 and TRBJ2-1, with 7 bases identical to TRBD2. The V gene end was trimmed by 5 bases and the J gene end by 4 bases; junction bases not matched to a gene: 8. The CDR3 runs to 15 residues. CDR3 nucleotides: TGTGCCAGCAGTCAAACCGGACTAGGGTACAATGAGCAGTTCTTC. Translated, it gives CASSQTGLGYNEQFF.

The chain has TRBV9 and TRBJ2-5; D ambiguous. Germline V gene data show CDR1 as SGDLS and CDR2 as YYNGEE. The length of the CDR3 is 15 residues. The V gene lost 0 bases and the J gene lost 2 bases, with 11 bases spanning the gap. The CDR3 DNA reads TGTGCCAGCAGCGTAGGCATGGCGGAGCAAGAGACCCAGTACTTC. This gives the protein CASSVGMAEQETQYF. The whole variable domain, filled in from reference TRBV9 and TRBJ2-5, reads DSGVTQTPKHLITATGQRVTLRCSPRSGDLSVYWYQQSLDQGLQFLIQYYNGEERAKGNILERFSAQQFPDLHSELNLSSLELGDSALYFCASSVGMAEQETQYFGPGTRLLVL.

This clonotype was seen ten or more times. This chain joins TRBV30 and TRBJ2-7; tentatively, D is TRBD2 (6 bases). Germline V gives CDR1 GTSNPN, CDR2 SVGIG (reference sequence). The germline V and J ends were trimmed by 3 bases and 0 bases, with 18 bases remaining between them. The CDR3 is made up of 16 amino acids. CDR3 loop: CAWRLPYGGNSYEQYF. The DNA for the CDR3 is TGTGCCTGGAGACTACCCTATGGAGGGAACTCCTACGAGCAGTACTTC.

This clonotype was recorded many times. The V and J genes are TRBV12-3 or TRBV12-4 and TRBJ1-2; 9 bases line up with TRBD1. J was trimmed by 9 bases and V by 5 bases; bases with no gene match: 7. This CDR3 spans 13 amino acids. The CDR3 loop reads CASSPGTGFSYTF. DNA of the CDR3: TGTGCCAGCAGTCCCGGGACAGGGTTTAGCTACACCTTC.

In this sample, this clonotype turned up a few times. V gene TRBV7-9 combines with J gene TRBJ1-2, with TRBD1 matching 8 bases. This CDR3 comprises 16 residues. With 5 bases clipped from V and 2 bases from J, the junction kept 10 bases outside the gene matches. Looked up from germline, CDR1 is SEHNR and CDR2 is FQNEAQ (reference sequence). As DNA, the CDR3 is TGTGCCAGCAGCATATCGACAGGGGAATTCAACTATGGCTACACCTTC. This encodes CASSISTGEFNYGYTF.

This clonotype was counted between two and nine times. The genes are TRBV27 and TRBJ1-1; D ambiguous. Trimming removed 2 bases at V and 12 bases at J, with 19 bases between. CDR1 is MNHEY, CDR2 SMNVEV, per germline (reference sequence). The CDR3 consists of 14 residues. The CDR3 sequence is CASSLKGSGDGSFF. The CDR3 DNA is TGTGCCAGCAGTTTAAAGGGAAGTGGAGATGGGTCTTTCTTT.

In nucleotides, the CDR3 is TGTGCTAGTGGTTTTGGCTATGAGCAGTTCTTC. Its protein is CASGFGYEQFF. This chain links TRBV12-5 with TRBJ2-1; the D is unclear. Germline V gene sequence: CDR1 LGHNT, CDR2 FRNRAP. The CDR3 is made up of 11 amino acids. The ends were cut back, 3 bases at V and 8 bases at J, with 5 bases in the middle. Using reference TRBV12-5 and TRBJ2-1 for the parts outside the CDR3, the full variable domain is DARVTQTPRHKVTEMGQEVTMRCQPILGHNTVFWYRQTMMQGLELLAYFRNRAPLDDSGMPKDRFSAEMPDATLATLKIQPSEPRDSAVYFCASGFGYEQFFGPGTRLTVL.

In this sample, this clonotype turned up many times. The chain carries TRBV7-9 and TRBJ2-1; 13 nucleotides line up with TRBD2. CDR1 and CDR2 (germline): SEHNR, FQNEAQ (reference sequence). The CDR3 consists of 19 residues. Trimming at V came to 4 bases and at J to 0 bases, leaving 9 bases not matched to a gene. The CDR3 here is CASSSPVTSGRSSYNEQFF. The CDR3 DNA is TGTGCCAGCAGCTCGCCCGTGACTAGCGGGAGGAGCTCCTACAATGAGCAGTTCTTC. Full variable domain (remainder filled in from reference TRBV7-9 and TRBJ2-1): DTGVSQNPRHKITKRGQNVTFRCDPISEHNRLYWYRQTLGQGPEFLTYFQNEAQLEKSRLLSDRFSAERPKGSFSTLEIQRTEQGDSAMYLCASSSPVTSGRSSYNEQFFGPGTRLTVL.

This clonotype was observed many times. The V gene is TRBV12-3 or TRBV12-4, the J gene TRBJ2-7; 8 nucleotides align to TRBD1. Losses at the gene ends were 3 bases for V and 3 bases for J; bases not matched to a gene: 7. The CDR3 covers 15 residues. The CDR3 DNA follows: TGTGCCAGCAGTTTCCCCGGACAGGGAATCTACGAGCAGTACTTC. Protein: CASSFPGQGIYEQYF.

The V and J genes are TRBV29-1 and TRBJ2-1; D perhaps matches TRBD2 (5 bases). V shed 4 bases and J shed 15 bases, with 16 bases lying between them. Per germline, CDR1 SQVTM and CDR2 ANQGSEA. This CDR3 spans 11 amino acids. The CDR3, as DNA: TGCAGCGTTGTGGAGGCGGGCTATCTGTTCTTC. It encodes CSVVEAGYLFF.